The sequence of this TCR beta chain was determined in a study of shared clonotypes between healthy human individuals. For the study at large: The cohort had a couple of women and a few men, ages 18 to 49.

Germline V gene sequence: CDR1 SGHTA, CDR2 FQGNSA. The CDR3 covers 13 residues. V was pared by 4 bases and J by 6 bases, with 10 bases between. Unsorted PBMC DNA was sequenced on ten immunoSEQ deep assay plates. Assay: immunoSEQ multiplex PCR; the TCRdb copy retains only in-frame clones and omits some. The repertoire consists of some 500,000 clones, with around 80% occurring once and the leading ten covering approximately 12%. General study findings and limits: Only blood was sampled; tissue repertoires likely differ.

Healthy and HIV-negative, the adult donors had no recent acute infections or vaccinations. This clone was observed a handful of times. The antigen remains undetermined. The receptor was derived from a woman in her forties in good health. Some clones in this sample may be carry-over from other donors' samples. The rearrangement joins TRBV7-2 to TRBJ2-1, with D perhaps matching TRBD1 (5 bases). Sequencing used PBMCs. The chain's CDR3 is CASSSRQTNEQFF. DNA for the CDR3: TGTGCCAGCAGCTCAAGACAGACCAATGAGCAGTTCTTC.